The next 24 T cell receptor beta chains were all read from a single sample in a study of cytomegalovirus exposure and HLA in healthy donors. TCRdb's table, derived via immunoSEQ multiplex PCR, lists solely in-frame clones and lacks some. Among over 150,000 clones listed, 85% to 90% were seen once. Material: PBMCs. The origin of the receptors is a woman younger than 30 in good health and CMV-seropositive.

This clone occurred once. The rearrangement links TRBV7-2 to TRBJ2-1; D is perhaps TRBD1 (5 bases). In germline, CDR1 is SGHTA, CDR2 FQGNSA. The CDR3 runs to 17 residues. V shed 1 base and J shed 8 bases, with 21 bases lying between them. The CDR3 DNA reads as TGTGCCAGCAGCTTAGAAGGGTGGCGAGTTAAAGGGGATGAGCAGTTCTTC. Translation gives CASSLEGWRVKGDEQFF.

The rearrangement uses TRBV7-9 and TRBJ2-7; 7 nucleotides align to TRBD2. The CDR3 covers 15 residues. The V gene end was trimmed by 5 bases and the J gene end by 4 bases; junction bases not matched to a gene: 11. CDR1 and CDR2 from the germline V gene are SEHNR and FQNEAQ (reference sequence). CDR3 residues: CASSEGSGTIYEQYF. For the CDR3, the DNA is TGTGCCAGCAGCGAGGGGAGCGGGACTATTTACGAGCAGTACTTC. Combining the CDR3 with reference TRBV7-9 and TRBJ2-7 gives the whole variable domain DTGVSQNPRHKITKRGQNVTFRCDPISEHNRLYWYRQTLGQGPEFLTYFQNEAQLEKSRLLSDRFSAERPKGSFSTLEIQRTEQGDSAMYLCASSEGSGTIYEQYFGPGTRLTVT.

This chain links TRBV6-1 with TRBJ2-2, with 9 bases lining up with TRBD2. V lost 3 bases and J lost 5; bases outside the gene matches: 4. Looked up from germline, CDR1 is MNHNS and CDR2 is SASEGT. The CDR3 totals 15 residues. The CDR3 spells CASSEAAGGTGELFF. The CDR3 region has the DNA TGTGCCAGCAGTGAGGCAGCGGGAGGTACCGGGGAGCTGTTTTTT.

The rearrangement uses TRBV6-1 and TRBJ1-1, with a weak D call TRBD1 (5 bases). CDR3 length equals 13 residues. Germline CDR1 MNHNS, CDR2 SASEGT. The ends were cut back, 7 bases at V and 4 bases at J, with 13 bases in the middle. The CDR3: CASTTRVSTEAFF. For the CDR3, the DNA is TGTGCCAGCACTACCAGGGTATCCACTGAAGCTTTCTTT.

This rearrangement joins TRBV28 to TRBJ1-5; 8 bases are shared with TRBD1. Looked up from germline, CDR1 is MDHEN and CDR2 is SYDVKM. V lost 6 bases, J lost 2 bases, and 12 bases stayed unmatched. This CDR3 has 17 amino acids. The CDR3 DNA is TGTGCCAGCAGGCATTCCCTTGACAGGGGTGGCAATCAGCCCCAGCATTTT. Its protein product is CASRHSLDRGGNQPQHF.

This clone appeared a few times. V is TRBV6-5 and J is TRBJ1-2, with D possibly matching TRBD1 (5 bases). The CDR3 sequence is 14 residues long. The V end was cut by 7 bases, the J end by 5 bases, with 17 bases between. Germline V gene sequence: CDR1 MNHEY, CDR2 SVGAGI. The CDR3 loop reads CASNSLGGLYGYTF. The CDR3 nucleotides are TGTGCCAGCAACTCCCTTGGGGGGTTATATGGCTACACCTTC.

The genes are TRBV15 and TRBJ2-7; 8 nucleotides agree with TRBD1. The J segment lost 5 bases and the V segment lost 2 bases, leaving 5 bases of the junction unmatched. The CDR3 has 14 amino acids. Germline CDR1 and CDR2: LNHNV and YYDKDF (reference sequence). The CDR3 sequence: CATSRNRGEDEQYF. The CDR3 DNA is TGTGCCACCAGCAGAAACAGGGGGGAGGACGAGCAGTACTTC. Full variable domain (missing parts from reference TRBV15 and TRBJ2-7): DAMVIQNPRYQVTQFGKPVTLSCSQTLNHNVMYWYQQKSSQAPKLLFHYYDKDFNNEADTPDNFQSRRPNTSFCFLDIRSPGLGDTAMYLCATSRNRGEDEQYFGPGTRLTVT.

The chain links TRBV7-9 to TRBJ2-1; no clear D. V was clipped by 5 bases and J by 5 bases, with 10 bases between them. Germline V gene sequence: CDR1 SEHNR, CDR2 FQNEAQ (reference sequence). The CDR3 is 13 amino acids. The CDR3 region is CASSPYYNNEQFF. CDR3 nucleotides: TGTGCCAGCAGCCCATACTACAACAATGAGCAGTTCTTC.

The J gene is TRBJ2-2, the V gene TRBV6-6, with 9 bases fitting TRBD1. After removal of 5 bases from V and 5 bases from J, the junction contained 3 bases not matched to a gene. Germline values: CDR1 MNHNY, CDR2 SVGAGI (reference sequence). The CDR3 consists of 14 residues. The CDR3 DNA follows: TGTGCCAGCAGTGACAGGGGGGAGACCGGGGAGCTGTTTTTT. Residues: CASSDRGETGELFF.

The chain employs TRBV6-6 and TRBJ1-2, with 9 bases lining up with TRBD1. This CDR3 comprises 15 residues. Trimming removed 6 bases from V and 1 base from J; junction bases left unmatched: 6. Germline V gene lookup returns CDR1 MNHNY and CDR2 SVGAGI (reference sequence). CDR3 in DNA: TGTGCCAGCAGAGGGACAGGGAAGGATAACTATGGCTACACCTTC. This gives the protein CASRGTGKDNYGYTF.

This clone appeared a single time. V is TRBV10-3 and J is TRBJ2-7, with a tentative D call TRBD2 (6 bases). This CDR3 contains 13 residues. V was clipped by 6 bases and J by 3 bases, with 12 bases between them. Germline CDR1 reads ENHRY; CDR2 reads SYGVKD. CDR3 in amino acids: CAIRRDRVYEQYF. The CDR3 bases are TGTGCCATCAGGCGGGATCGGGTCTACGAGCAGTACTTC.

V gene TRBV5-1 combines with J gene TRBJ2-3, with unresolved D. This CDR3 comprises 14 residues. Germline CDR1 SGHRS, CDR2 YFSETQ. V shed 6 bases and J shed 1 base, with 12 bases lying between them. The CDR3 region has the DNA TGCGCCAGCAAGGTAGACTCAGGCACAGATACGCAGTATTTT. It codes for CASKVDSGTDTQYF.

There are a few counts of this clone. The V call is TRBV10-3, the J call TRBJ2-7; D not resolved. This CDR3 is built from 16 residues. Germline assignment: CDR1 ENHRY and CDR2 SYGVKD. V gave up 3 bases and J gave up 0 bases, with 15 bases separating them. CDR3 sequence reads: CAISEQTMWSSYEQYF. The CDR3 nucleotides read TGTGCCATCAGTGAACAAACAATGTGGAGCTCCTACGAGCAGTACTTC.

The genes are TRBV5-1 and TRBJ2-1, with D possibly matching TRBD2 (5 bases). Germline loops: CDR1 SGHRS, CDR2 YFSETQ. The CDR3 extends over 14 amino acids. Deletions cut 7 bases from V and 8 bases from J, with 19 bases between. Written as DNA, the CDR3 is TGCGCCAGCGCCCTGCACCCGGGGTCCGATGAGCAGTTCTTC. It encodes CASALHPGSDEQFF.

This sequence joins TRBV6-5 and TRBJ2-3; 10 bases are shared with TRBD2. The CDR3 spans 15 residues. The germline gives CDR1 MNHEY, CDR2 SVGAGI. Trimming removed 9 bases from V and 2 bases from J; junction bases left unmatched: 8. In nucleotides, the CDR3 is TGTGCCAGTTCTGGACTAGCGGCCCACACAGATACGCAGTATTTT. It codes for CASSGLAAHTDTQYF.

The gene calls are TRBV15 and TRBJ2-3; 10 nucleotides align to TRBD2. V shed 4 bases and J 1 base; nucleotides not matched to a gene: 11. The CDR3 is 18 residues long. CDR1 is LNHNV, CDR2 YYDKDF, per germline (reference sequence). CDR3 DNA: TGTGCCACCAGCACTTTTCCGGGACTAGCGATTGGCACAGATACGCAGTATTTT. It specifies CATSTFPGLAIGTDTQYF.

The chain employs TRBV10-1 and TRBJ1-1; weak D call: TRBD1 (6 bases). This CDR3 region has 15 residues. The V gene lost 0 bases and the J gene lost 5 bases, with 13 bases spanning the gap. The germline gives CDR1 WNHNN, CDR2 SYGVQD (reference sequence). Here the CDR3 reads CASSESMGAQTEAFF. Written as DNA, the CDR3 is TGCGCCAGCAGTGAGTCGATGGGGGCACAAACTGAAGCTTTCTTT.

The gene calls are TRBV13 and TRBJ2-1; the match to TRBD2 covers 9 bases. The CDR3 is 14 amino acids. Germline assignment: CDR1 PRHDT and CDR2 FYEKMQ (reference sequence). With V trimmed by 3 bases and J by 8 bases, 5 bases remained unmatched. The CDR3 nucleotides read TGTGCCAGCAGCTTTAGCGGGAGCTCAGATGAGCAGTTCTTC. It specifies CASSFSGSSDEQFF.

CDR3 sequence (DNA): TGTGCCAGCCAAGCCGGAGGGACTAGCGGGATCACAGATACGCAGTATTTT. Its protein is CASQAGGTSGITDTQYF. This chain joins TRBV25-1 and TRBJ2-3, with 13 positions matching TRBD2. The CDR3 consists of 17 residues. Trimming at V came to 8 bases and at J to 2 bases, leaving 10 bases not matched to a gene. The germline CDR1 and CDR2 sequences are MGHDK and SYGVNS.

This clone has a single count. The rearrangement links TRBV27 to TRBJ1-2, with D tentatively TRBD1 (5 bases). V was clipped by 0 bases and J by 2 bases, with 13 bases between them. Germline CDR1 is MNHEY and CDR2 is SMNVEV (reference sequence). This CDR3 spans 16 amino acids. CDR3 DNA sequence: TGTGCCAGCAGTTTATCTGCAGGGAGGTTCAACTATGGCTACACCTTC. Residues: CASSLSAGRFNYGYTF.

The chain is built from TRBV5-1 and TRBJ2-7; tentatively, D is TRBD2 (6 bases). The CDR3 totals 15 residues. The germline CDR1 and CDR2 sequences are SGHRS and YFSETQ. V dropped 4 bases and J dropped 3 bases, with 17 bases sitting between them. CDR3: CASSQDYFGLYEQYF. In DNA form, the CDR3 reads TGCGCCAGCAGCCAGGACTATTTCGGGCTCTACGAGCAGTACTTC. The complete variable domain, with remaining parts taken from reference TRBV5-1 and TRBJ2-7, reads KAGVTQTPRYLIKTRGQQVTLSCSPISGHRSVSWYQQTPGQGLQFLFEYFSETQRNKGNFPGRFSGRQFSNSRSEMNVSTLELGDSALYLCASSQDYFGLYEQYFGPGTRLTVT.

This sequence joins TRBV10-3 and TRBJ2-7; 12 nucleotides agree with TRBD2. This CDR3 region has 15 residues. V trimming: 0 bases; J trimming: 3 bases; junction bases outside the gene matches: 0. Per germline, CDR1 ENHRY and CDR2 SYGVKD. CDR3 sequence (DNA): TGTGCCATCAGTGAGTCACTAGCGGGAGGCTACGAGCAGTACTTC. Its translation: CAISESLAGGYEQYF.

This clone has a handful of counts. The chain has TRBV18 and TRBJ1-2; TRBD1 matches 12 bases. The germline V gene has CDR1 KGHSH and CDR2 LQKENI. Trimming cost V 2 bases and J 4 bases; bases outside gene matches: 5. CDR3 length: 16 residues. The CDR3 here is CASSPGDRGLTYGYTF. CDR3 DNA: TGTGCCAGCTCACCAGGGGACAGGGGGCTTACCTATGGCTACACCTTC.

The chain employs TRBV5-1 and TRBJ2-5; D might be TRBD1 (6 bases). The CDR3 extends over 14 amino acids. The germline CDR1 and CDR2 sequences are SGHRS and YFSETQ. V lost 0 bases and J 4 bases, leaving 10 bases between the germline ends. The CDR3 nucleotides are TGCGCCAGCAGCTTGGGGTCAGGGGCAGAGACCCAGTACTTC. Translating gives CASSLGSGAETQYF.